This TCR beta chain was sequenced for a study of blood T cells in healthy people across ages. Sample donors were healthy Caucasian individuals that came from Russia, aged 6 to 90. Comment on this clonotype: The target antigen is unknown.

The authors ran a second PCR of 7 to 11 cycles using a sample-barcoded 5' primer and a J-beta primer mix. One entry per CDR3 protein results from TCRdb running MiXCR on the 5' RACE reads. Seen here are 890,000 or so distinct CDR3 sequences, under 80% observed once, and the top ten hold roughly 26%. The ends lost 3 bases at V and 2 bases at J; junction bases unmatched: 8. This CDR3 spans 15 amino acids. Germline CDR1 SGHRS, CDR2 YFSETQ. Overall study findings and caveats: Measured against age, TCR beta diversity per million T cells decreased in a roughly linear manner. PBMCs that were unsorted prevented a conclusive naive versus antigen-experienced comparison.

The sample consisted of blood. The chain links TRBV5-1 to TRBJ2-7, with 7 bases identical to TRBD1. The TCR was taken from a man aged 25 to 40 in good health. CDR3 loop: CASSWDRDRAYEQYF. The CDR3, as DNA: TGCGCCAGCAGCTGGGACCGGGACAGAGCCTACGAGCAGTACTTC.